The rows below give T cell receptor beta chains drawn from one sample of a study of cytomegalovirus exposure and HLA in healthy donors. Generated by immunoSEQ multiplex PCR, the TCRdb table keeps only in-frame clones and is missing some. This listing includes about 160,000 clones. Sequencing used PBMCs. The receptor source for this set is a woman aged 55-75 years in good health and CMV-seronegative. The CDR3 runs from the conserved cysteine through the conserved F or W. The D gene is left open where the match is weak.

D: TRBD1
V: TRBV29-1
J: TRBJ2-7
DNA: TGCAGCGTTGCGGACAGGGGGTCGCGGGAGCAGTACTTC
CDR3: CSVADRGSREQYF

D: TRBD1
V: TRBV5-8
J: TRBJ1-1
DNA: TGTGCCAGCAGCAGAACCGGACAGGGAAACACTGAAGCTTTCTTT
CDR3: CASSRTGQGNTEAFF

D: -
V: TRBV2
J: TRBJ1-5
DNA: TGTGCCAGCATGAGGAGCCTAGATCAGCCCCAGCATTTT
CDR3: CASMRSLDQPQHF

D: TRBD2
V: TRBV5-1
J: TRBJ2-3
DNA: TGCGCCAGCACAACTAGCGGGGGGGATACGCAGTATTTT
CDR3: CASTTSGGDTQYF

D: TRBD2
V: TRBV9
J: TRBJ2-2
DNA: TGTGCCAGCAGCGTATCCGGGGGGAGCGCCGGGGAGCTGTTTTTT
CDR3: CASSVSGGSAGELFF

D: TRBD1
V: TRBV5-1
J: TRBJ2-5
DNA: TGCGCCAGCAGCTTCGGGACAGGGGAAGAGACCCAGTACTTC
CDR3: CASSFGTGEETQYF

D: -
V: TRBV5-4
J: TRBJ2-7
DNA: TGTGCCAGCAGCTTGTTTGGCGGGTACGCGGACGAGCAGTACTTC
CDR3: CASSLFGGYADEQYF

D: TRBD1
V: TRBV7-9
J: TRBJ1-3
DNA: TGTGCCAGCAGCCGACAGGGGGCGACCTCTGGAAACACCATATATTTT
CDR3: CASSRQGATSGNTIYF

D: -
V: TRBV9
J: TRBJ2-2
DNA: TGTGCCAGCAGCGTAGGCCAGCGCCTCACCGGGGAGCTGTTTTTT
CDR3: CASSVGQRLTGELFF

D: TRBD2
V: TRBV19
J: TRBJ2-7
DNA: TGTGCCAGTAGTATACAACTAGCGGGAAGCTACGAGCAGTACTTC
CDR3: CASSIQLAGSYEQYF

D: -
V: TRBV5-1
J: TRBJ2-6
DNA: TGCGCCAGCGAGGGGGGCCAGGGGGGCAACGTCCTGACTTTC
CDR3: CASEGGQGGNVLTF

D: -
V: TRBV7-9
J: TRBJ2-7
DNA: TGTGCCAGCAGCTTAAACAGGCCCTACGAGCAGTACTTC
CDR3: CASSLNRPYEQYF

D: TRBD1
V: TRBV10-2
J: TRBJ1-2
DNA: TGCGCCAGCAGTAGGACAGGGGCTGACTATGGCTACACCTTC
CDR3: CASSRTGADYGYTF

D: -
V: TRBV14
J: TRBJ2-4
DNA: TGTGCCAGCAGCCAAGCAGGGGTAAACATTCAGTACTTC
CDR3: CASSQAGVNIQYF